The 29 T cell receptor beta chains below come from one sample, sequenced in a study of cytomegalovirus exposure and HLA in healthy donors. PCR used 60 Vbeta primers and 13 Jbeta primers. The assay was immunoSEQ multiplex PCR, and TCRdb's table has in-frame clones only and misses some. The sample includes under 150,000 clones, 60% to 85% of them seen just once. The sequenced sample consisted of PBMCs. The receptors come from a woman aged 40 to 50 in good health and CMV-seropositive.

In this sample, this clone turned up a few times. V usage is TRBV5-1 and J usage is TRBJ2-5; D is unresolved. V lost 6 bases and J 5 bases, leaving 14 bases between the germline ends. The CDR3 consists of 13 residues. CDR1 and CDR2 from the germline V gene are SGHRS and YFSETQ. Here the CDR3 DNA reads TGCGCCAGCAAGGAATTGGCGGAGGAGACCCAGTACTTC. Translating it yields CASKELAEETQYF. The variable domain in full, with the rest retrieved from reference TRBV5-1 and TRBJ2-5, is KAGVTQTPRYLIKTRGQQVTLSCSPISGHRSVSWYQQTPGQGLQFLFEYFSETQRNKGNFPGRFSGRQFSNSRSEMNVSTLELGDSALYLCASKELAEETQYFGPGTRLLVL.

This clone was picked up one time. V usage is TRBV7-6 and J usage is TRBJ1-3; a weak D match, TRBD1 (5 bases). Trimming shortened V by 2 bases and J by 4 bases, and 9 bases separated the two germline ends. The CDR3 is 14 amino acids. CDR1 and CDR2 (germline): SGHVS, FNYEAQ. CDR3 in DNA: TGTGCCAGCAGCTTAAGCAAGGGGGGAAACACCATATATTTT. Protein product: CASSLSKGGNTIYF.

The chain employs TRBV2 and TRBJ1-2, with D perhaps TRBD1 (5 bases). CDR1 SNHLY and CDR2 FYNNEI come from the germline V gene. The CDR3 length is 13 residues. V lost 2 bases, J lost 4 bases, and 8 bases lay in between. CDR3 residues: CASSEQGAYGYTF. The CDR3 nucleotides are TGTGCCAGCAGTGAACAGGGTGCCTATGGCTACACCTTC.

This rearrangement joins TRBV10-2 to TRBJ1-1; 9 nucleotides match TRBD1. With V trimmed by 5 bases and J by 1 base, 2 bases remained unmatched. Per germline, CDR1 WSHSY and CDR2 SAAADI. The CDR3 consists of 14 residues. The CDR3 here is CASSPTGGNTEAFF. DNA for the CDR3: TGCGCCAGCAGTCCGACAGGGGGGAACACTGAAGCTTTCTTT.

The chain links TRBV2 to TRBJ2-3; 9 bases line up with TRBD2. V was clipped by 7 bases and J by 2 bases; unmatched bases: 10. CDR1 SNHLY and CDR2 FYNNEI come from the germline V gene. The CDR3 contains 16 residues. The DNA of the CDR3 is TGTGCCAGCACGGCGGGGGGGCCTCTGATCACAGATACGCAGTATTTT. Protein: CASTAGGPLITDTQYF.

This chain uses TRBV6-6 with TRBJ2-7; D not resolved. Trimming stripped 4 bases from V and 4 bases from J, with 11 bases between. The CDR3 has 13 amino acids. CDR1 is MNHNY and CDR2 is SVGAGI in the germline V gene (reference sequence). CDR3 in amino acids: CASSLAEFYEQYF. The CDR3 DNA reads as TGTGCCAGCAGTTTGGCAGAATTTTACGAGCAGTACTTC.

The V gene is TRBV27, the J gene TRBJ1-2, with 11 bases fitting TRBD1. The germline CDR1 and CDR2 sequences are MNHEY and SMNVEV (reference sequence). V trimming: 6 bases; J trimming: 6 bases; junction bases outside the gene matches: 6. The CDR3 has 14 amino acids. The DNA of the CDR3 is TGTGCCAGCAGCGCCGGGACAGGGGGTAATGGCTACACCTTC. Translated, it gives CASSAGTGGNGYTF.

The chain carries TRBV2 and TRBJ2-7; unclear D gene. There are 13 residues in the CDR3. Germline CDR1 SNHLY, CDR2 FYNNEI. V was pared by 7 bases and J by 4 bases, with 14 bases between. The CDR3 nucleotides read TGTGCCAGCATCTCCACTAATTGGTACGAGCAGTACTTC. Its protein product is CASISTNWYEQYF.

The CDR3 DNA sequence: TGTGCCAGCAGCTTAGGTGGGACTAGTTCGGATGAGCAGTTCTTC. It yields the protein CASSLGGTSSDEQFF. The chain couples TRBV7-2 to TRBJ2-1; 8 bases agree with TRBD2. V lost 1 base to trimming and J lost 8 bases; unmatched junction nucleotides: 7. The CDR3 loop spans 15 amino acids. The V gene's germline CDR1 is SGHTA and CDR2 FQGNSA.

This chain links TRBV5-4 with TRBJ2-7; the D gene is possibly TRBD2 (7 bases). Trimming cost V 1 base and J 7 bases, with 18 bases left between them. Germline V lookup: CDR1 SGHNT, CDR2 YYREEE (reference sequence). The CDR3 spans 15 residues. This chain's CDR3 is CASSLPGGAGCEQYF. The CDR3 DNA sequence: TGTGCCAGCAGCTTGCCGGGGGGCGCGGGATGTGAGCAGTACTTC.

The chain is built from TRBV5-4 and TRBJ2-5, with TRBD2 matching 8 bases. Near its end, the DNA agrees better with TRBJ2-7, so the J call may be wrong. CDR1 and CDR2 from the germline V gene are SGHNT and YYREEE (reference sequence). The CDR3 totals 17 residues. The CDR3 spells CASSPPGSGGAGYEQYF. As DNA, the CDR3 is TGTGCCAGCAGCCCACCGGGTTCGGGGGGGGCAGGCTACGAGCAGTACTTC.

This clone has a single count. This chain links TRBV27 with TRBJ2-7; 9 bases are shared with TRBD1. CDR3 size: 15 residues. V lost 3 bases and J lost 2; bases outside the gene matches: 5. From germline, CDR1 is MNHEY and CDR2 SMNVEV (reference sequence). The CDR3 here is CASSFGTGPTYEQYF. In nucleotides, the CDR3 is TGTGCCAGCAGTTTTGGGACAGGGCCCACCTACGAGCAGTACTTC.

This chain connects TRBV29-1 to TRBJ2-7; possibly TRBD2 for D (6 bases). This CDR3 has 14 residues. Germline V gene sequence: CDR1 SQVTM, CDR2 ANQGSEA. The germline V and J ends were trimmed by 0 bases and 3 bases, with 12 bases remaining between them. In nucleotides, the CDR3 is TGCAGCGTTGAAGATCGCGGAGGGCGCTACGAGCAGTACTTC. This sequence encodes CSVEDRGGRYEQYF.

The genes are TRBV19 and TRBJ2-7; D is uncertain. With 1 base removed from V and 4 bases from J, the gap between germline ends came to 8 bases. The CDR3 runs 13 residues. Per the germline V gene, CDR1 is LNHDA and CDR2 is SQIVND (reference sequence). The CDR3 DNA is TGTGCCAGTAGTATAGGCAGACAATACGAGCAGTACTTC. Protein: CASSIGRQYEQYF.

The J gene is TRBJ1-4, the V gene TRBV29-1; D ambiguous. The CDR3 extends over 13 amino acids. Trimming took off 6 bases at V and 4 bases at J, with 12 bases between the two ends. The germline CDR1 and CDR2 sequences are SQVTM and ANQGSEA. The CDR3 sequence is CSVATGDNEKLFF. The CDR3 DNA reads as TGCAGCGTCGCGACGGGAGATAATGAAAAACTGTTTTTT.

This chain joins TRBV7-6 and TRBJ2-7; D remains unclear. Trimming left V 4 bases short and J 0 bases short, with 7 bases between. The CDR3 runs 13 residues. Germline V gene lookup returns CDR1 SGHVS and CDR2 FNYEAQ. CDR3 region: CASSSYLSYEQYF. CDR3 coding DNA: TGTGCCAGCAGCTCCTACCTCTCCTACGAGCAGTACTTC.

The chain combines TRBV7-6 with TRBJ2-5, with D perhaps TRBD1 (6 bases). The DNA end is a closer match to TRBJ2-7, so the J assignment may be wrong. The CDR3 runs 14 residues. Looked up from germline, CDR1 is SGHVS and CDR2 is FNYEAQ. CDR3 nucleotides: TGTGCCAGCAGCTTAGATACAGGGATGGACGAGCAGTACTTC. Its protein product is CASSLDTGMDEQYF.

This clone was observed a handful of times. This chain uses TRBV25-1 with TRBJ1-2, with a possible D match to TRBD1 (6 bases). V was pared by 3 bases and J by 4 bases, with 12 bases between. This CDR3 spans 14 amino acids. CDR1 is MGHDK, CDR2 SYGVNS, per germline. CDR3 loop: CASSEPDRFYGYTF. CDR3 nucleotides: TGTGCCAGCAGTGAGCCGGACAGATTCTATGGCTACACCTTC.

V and J are TRBV19 and TRBJ1-5, with D perhaps matching TRBD1 (6 bases). The V gene lost 5 bases and the J gene lost 0 bases, with 11 bases spanning the gap. The germline V gene has CDR1 LNHDA and CDR2 SQIVND (reference sequence). The CDR3 is 15 residues long. The CDR3 nucleotides read TGTGCCAGTAGTTCATACAGGGATAGCAATCAGCCCCAGCATTTT. Translated, it gives CASSSYRDSNQPQHF.

The chain combines TRBV23-1 with TRBJ2-5, with 15 nucleotides matching TRBD2. TRBV23-1 is an open reading frame whose function is uncertain. The CDR3 spans 15 residues. Unmatched junction bases numbered 0, after V lost 4 bases and J lost 3 bases. Here the CDR3 DNA reads TGCGCCAGCAGTCGGACTAGCGGGGGGGAAGAGACCCAGTACTTC. Encoded protein: CASSRTSGGEETQYF.

The rearrangement joins TRBV7-9 to TRBJ1-1; 10 bases map to TRBD1. From germline, CDR1 is SEHNR and CDR2 FQNEAQ (reference sequence). This CDR3 spans 12 amino acids. V trimming: 5 bases; J trimming: 11 bases; junction bases outside the gene matches: 5. The CDR3 DNA sequence: TGTGCCAGCAGCCAGGGGACAGGGGTGGCTTTCTTT. It codes for CASSQGTGVAFF. The variable domain in full, completed from reference TRBV7-9 and TRBJ1-1, reads DTGVSQNPRHKITKRGQNVTFRCDPISEHNRLYWYRQTLGQGPEFLTYFQNEAQLEKSRLLSDRFSAERPKGSFSTLEIQRTEQGDSAMYLCASSQGTGVAFFGQGTRLTVV.

The chain uses TRBV6-4 and TRBJ1-1; 11 positions agree with TRBD1. Germline CDR1 is MRHNA and CDR2 is SNTAGT. CDR3 length: 15 residues. V gave up 7 bases and J gave up 6 bases; unmatched junction bases: 10. The CDR3 is CASITRTGGIAEAFF. The CDR3 DNA reads TGTGCCAGCATTACAAGGACAGGGGGCATCGCTGAAGCTTTCTTT.

This clone came up once. This chain joins TRBV5-4 and TRBJ2-3; D unresolved. The CDR3 totals 14 residues. Germline V gene lookup returns CDR1 SGHNT and CDR2 YYREEE (reference sequence). The V and J ends lost 0 bases and 5 bases respectively, with 10 bases between them. The CDR3 here is CASSLDYFLDTQYF. In DNA, the CDR3 is TGTGCCAGCAGCTTGGACTACTTTTTAGATACGCAGTATTTT.

The gene calls are TRBV27 and TRBJ1-6, with no clear D. The germline CDR1 and CDR2 sequences are MNHEY and SMNVEV (reference sequence). Trimming took off 3 bases at V and 10 bases at J, with 7 bases between the two ends. The CDR3 covers 12 residues. CDR3 residues: CASSFPGSPLHF. The CDR3 DNA sequence: TGTGCCAGCAGTTTCCCTGGCTCACCCCTCCACTTT.

The rearrangement joins TRBV19 to TRBJ2-3, with D possibly TRBD2 on 6 matching bases. The CDR3 runs to 14 residues. Per the germline V gene, CDR1 is LNHDA and CDR2 is SQIVND (reference sequence). V lost 5 bases to trimming and J lost 5 bases, with 14 bases between them. The CDR3 is CASSPTRRGDTQYF. Here the CDR3 DNA reads TGTGCCAGTAGTCCGACTAGGAGGGGAGATACGCAGTATTTT. The full variable domain, completed using reference TRBV19 and TRBJ2-3, is DGGITQSPKYLFRKEGQNVTLSCEQNLNHDAMYWYRQDPGQGLRLIYYSQIVNDFQKGDIAEGYSVSREKKESFPLTVTSAQKNPTAFYLCASSPTRRGDTQYFGPGTRLTVL.

V gene TRBV6-6 combines with J gene TRBJ1-6, with D unresolved. The CDR3 totals 14 residues. Germline V gene lookup returns CDR1 MNHNY and CDR2 SVGAGI (reference sequence). Trimming shortened V by 6 bases and J by 9 bases, and 15 bases separated the two germline ends. The CDR3 sequence is CASSFFGGGSPLHF. CDR3 in DNA: TGTGCCAGCAGCTTCTTTGGAGGAGGTTCACCCCTCCACTTT.

This chain uses TRBV6-6 with TRBJ1-2; D gene unclear. V lost 2 bases and J lost 4, with 8 bases in between. The V gene's germline CDR1 is MNHNY and CDR2 SVGAGI (reference sequence). CDR3 length: 13 amino acids. As DNA, the CDR3 is TGTGCCAGCAGTTACCACGGAGGCTATGGCTACACCTTC. Translation: CASSYHGGYGYTF.

V gene TRBV5-4 combines with J gene TRBJ2-3; TRBD2 matches 9 bases. CDR3 length: 16 residues. The ends lost 2 bases at V and 0 bases at J; junction bases unmatched: 4. CDR1 SGHNT and CDR2 YYREEE come from the germline V gene (reference sequence). CDR3 in amino acids: CASSFSGGSSTDTQYF. As DNA, the CDR3 is TGTGCCAGCAGCTTCAGCGGGGGGTCTAGCACAGATACGCAGTATTTT.

V is TRBV2 and J is TRBJ1-1; D might be TRBD1 (5 bases). CDR3 size: 15 residues. Trimming took 5 bases from V and 7 from J, leaving 20 bases between them. Germline V gene lookup returns CDR1 SNHLY and CDR2 FYNNEI. The CDR3 DNA follows: TGTGCCAGCAGTTCTCCTGACAGATTGTTAGGTGAAGCTTTCTTT. This codes for CASSSPDRLLGEAFF.